Sequencing of this T cell receptor beta chain was carried out in a study of blood T cell repertoires in COVID-19. How the authors handled the data: Amplification with reference gene primers provided the estimates of nucleated cell counts. Profiled with immunoSEQ multiplex PCR; TCRdb holds only in-frame clones, not every one. V and J calls and clone size are copied from that table; D and trimming were computed from the DNA. The sample has more than 300,000 clones, around four fifths seen once. This clone was picked up one time. Adults between roughly 18 and 90 years of age took part from under 25 US areas. Membership in each cohort depended on participant-reported clinical history. The junction had 11 bases not matched to a gene; V was cut back by 4 bases and J by 6 bases. This CDR3 is 16 amino acids long. Germline CDR1 is SQVTM and CDR2 is ANQGSEA.

The sample was PBMCs or T cells enriched from blood (not recorded which). The TCR originated in a woman aged 45-60 years who had recovered from COVID-19. The chain joins TRBV29-1 to TRBJ2-7; 14 nucleotides align to TRBD2. CDR3 nucleotides: TGCAGCGTTGTAAGGGGCGGACTAGCGGGGGGTGCCGAGCAGTACTTC. Its protein product is CSVVRGGLAGGAEQYF.